Ten or more counts support the clone carrying this TCR beta chain. These data are taken from a study of T cells in Graves' hyperthyroidism and ophthalmopathy. The CDR3 has 16 amino acids. The trim removed 4 bases at V and 3 bases at J, leaving 12 bases unmatched. Germline lookup yields CDR1 MDHEN and CDR2 SYDVKM. The CDR3 regions of TCR beta were amplified from RNA transcripts. TCR CDR3 regions were first amplified by RT-PCR with HTBI primers. TCRdb re-called the multiplex PCR reads with MiXCR, one entry per CDR3 protein. The sample contains hundreds of thousands of distinct CDR3 sequences, under 20% of which appear only once.

The material sequenced was blood. The receptor was isolated from a woman aged 25 to 39 with Graves' hyperthyroidism. The V and J genes are TRBV28 and TRBJ2-7; 7 bases are shared with TRBD2. CDR3 amino acids: CASSSVPGRDDYEQYF. Written as DNA, the CDR3 is TGTGCCAGCAGTTCTGTTCCGGGGAGGGATGACTACGAGCAGTACTTC.